The clone carrying this T cell receptor (beta chain) appeared a few times. Its antigen remains unknown. These data come from a study of cytomegalovirus exposure and HLA in healthy donors. Findings of the study overall: That first-cohort TCR clusters tended to co-occur in the 120 or so validation repertoires was found in a later analysis. Researchers reported that a few CMV-associated chains were confirmed in vitro as CMV antigen-specific.

The length of the CDR3 is 14 residues. From germline, CDR1 is MNHEY and CDR2 SVGAGI. Trimming took 5 bases from V and 3 from J; bases not matched to a gene: 4. The assay was immunoSEQ multiplex PCR, and TCRdb's table has in-frame clones only and misses some. The sample includes 150,000 to 170,000 clones, 65% to 90% seen only once; the top ten take around 22%. This receptor was taken from a man aged 18 to 30 in good health and CMV-seropositive. The sequencing sample was made of PBMCs. The chain links TRBV6-5 to TRBJ1-2; the match to TRBD1 covers 9 bases. The CDR3 region has the DNA TGTGCCAGCAGTACCAGGACAGGGGACTATGGCTACACCTTC. Protein: CASSTRTGDYGYTF.